The present TCR beta chain was sequenced within a study of T-cell memory formation after mild COVID-19. TCRdb ran MiXCR on the 5' RACE reads and lists one entry per CDR3 protein. Altogether around 410,000 distinct CDR3 sequences are present, less than 25% being singletons, with the ten largest covering about 12%. The ends lost 6 bases at V and 6 bases at J; junction bases unmatched: 14. The CDR3 has 16 amino acids. CDR1 is MNHEY, CDR2 SVGAGI, per germline. The chain joins TRBV6-5 to TRBJ2-3; 8 positions match TRBD2. This sequence was found in an adult woman who had mild COVID-19 (a few samples of this study predate the infection). Cell type and time point are not known. Sample: PBMCs or a T cell subset sorted from them (not recorded which). CDR3 protein: CASSLSLAGTRDTQYF. DNA for the CDR3: TGTGCCAGCAGCTTGTCGCTAGCGGGCACCCGGGATACGCAGTATTTT.